This T cell receptor (beta chain) was profiled in a study of radiotherapy plus CTLA-4 blockade in lung cancer. On the study more broadly: Among enrolled patients, roughly 17% responded and 31% achieved disease control.

Trimming took off 8 bases at V and 1 base at J, with 8 bases between the two ends. This CDR3 has 12 amino acids. Germline lookup yields CDR1 LNHDA and CDR2 SQIVND (reference sequence). Repertoires were generated with immunoSEQ multiplex PCR, while TCRdb's copy carries only in-frame clones and drops some. The sample consists of around 85,000 clones, 86% of them appearing once. Findings and limits, study-wide: Interferon-beta, together with early blood T cell clone dynamics, reportedly best predicted response. Researchers report tumor-derived TCR clones expanding in blood after radiotherapy plus ipilimumab.

A remark on this clone: No antigen is known for it.

Chemo-refractory metastatic non-small-cell lung cancer patients underwent focal radiation alongside CTLA-4 blockade with ipilimumab. The sequenced sample was peripheral blood, obtained from a patient treated with radiotherapy plus ipilimumab. The source is a human donor with non-small cell lung cancer who had a partial response to radiotherapy plus ipilimumab. The rearrangement joins TRBV19 to TRBJ1-1; no firm D call. The CDR3 nucleotides are TGTGCCAGTCAAAGACAGAACACTGAAGCTTTCTTT. Residues: CASQRQNTEAFF.